The 2 T cell receptor beta chains given below trace back to one sample, sequenced in a study of cytomegalovirus exposure and HLA in healthy donors. Researchers ran the PCR with 60 Vbeta and 13 Jbeta primers. Assay used: immunoSEQ multiplex PCR; TCRdb lists only in-frame clones, some missing. The profile covers some 160,000 clones, with 65% to 85% appearing a single time and approximately 1.5% taken by the ten largest. The source material was PBMCs. The receptors were gathered from a woman aged 18-35 years in good health and CMV-seronegative.

This clone was counted only a few times. This chain links TRBV6-5 with TRBJ2-1; 8 bases align to TRBD2. CDR1 MNHEY and CDR2 SVGAGI come from the germline V gene. The CDR3 loop spans 15 amino acids. The V and J ends lost 6 bases and 4 bases, in that order; junction bases with no gene match: 8. DNA for the CDR3: TGTGCCAGCAGACGGAGCGGGGGATCTTACAATGAGCAGTTCTTC. This encodes CASRRSGGSYNEQFF.

A note on this clone: A junction boundary mismatches the germline segment, possibly from a read error. The chain uses TRBV7-9 and TRBJ2-7; TRBD1 aligns across 11 bases. CDR3 length equals 15 residues. The germline CDR1 and CDR2 sequences are SEHNR and FQNEAQ (reference sequence). CDR3 in amino acids: CSSSYSGTGGYEQYF. The CDR3 nucleotides are TGTTCCAGCAGCTACTCCGGGACAGGGGGCTACGAGCAGTACTTC.